Below, one T cell receptor beta chain is given with its context. Its antigen is not identified. The sample originates from a study of beta chain features in type 1 diabetes. Background on the study: No age, gender or cell yield differences were seen between patients and healthy donors. Study outcomes and limitations: These data did not resolve whether HLA type affects TCRB rearrangement. Within patients, naive, central memory and Treg TCRB repertoires seemed more similar than within healthy donors. A moderate, significant TCRB CDR3 shortening appeared in type 1 diabetes across four CD4+ subsets.

Cells sorted by CD45RO/CCR7/CD25/CD127/CD95/CD27 comprised CD4+ naive, central memory, regulatory and stem cell-like memory cells. The germline V gene encodes CDR1 SGHTA and CDR2 FQGNSA. V lost 3 bases and J lost 4, with 12 bases in between. This CDR3 spans 14 amino acids. Expressed TCRB transcripts were sequenced after all isolated RNA was converted to cDNA. The table came from immunoSEQ multiplex PCR; TCRdb's copy has only in-frame clones and leaves some out. The sample includes 20,000 to 25,000 clones, about 71% of them seen just once. This TCR was sampled from a woman aged 40 to 55 with type 1 diabetes. This sequence joins TRBV7-2 and TRBJ1-1, with D uncertain. Material for sequencing was stem cell memory CD4+ T cells from blood. This chain's CDR3 is CASSFPHLSTEAFF. The CDR3 region has the DNA TGTGCCAGCAGCTTCCCTCACTTAAGCACTGAAGCTTTCTTT.